This is a list of T cell receptor beta chains from one sample in a study of T-cell memory formation after mild COVID-19. Using its own MiXCR run on the 5' RACE reads, TCRdb lists one record per CDR3 protein. The data show about 390,000 distinct CDR3 sequences, with approximately 15% seen just once and roughly 21% held by the top ten. Sequenced sample: PBMCs or a T cell subset sorted from them (not recorded which). All receptors come from a man younger than 35 who had mild COVID-19 (a few samples of this study predate the infection). Cell type and time point are not known. Both conserved end residues are part of each CDR3. The D gene is left open where the match is weak. Some rows have no size entry. The others give once, few or many, or a class for an expanded clone.

v_call	clone_size	d_call	j_call	cdr3_nt	cdr3_aa
TRBV27	-	TRBD1	TRBJ1-2	TGTGCCAGCAGTCTCCGAGGGGGCCTCAATGGCTACACCTTC	CASSLRGGLNGYTF
TRBV12-3/TRBV12-4	many	-	TRBJ2-5	TGTGCCAGCAGTTTATGGGGCTCGGAGACCCAGTACTTC	CASSLWGSETQYF
TRBV5-1	few	TRBD2	TRBJ2-5	TGCGCCAGCAGAAACGGGGGGGCACATTCAGAGACCCAGTACTTC	CASRNGGAHSETQYF
TRBV5-1	few	TRBD2	TRBJ2-5	TGCGCCAGCAGCAACCCGAGCGGGGCCCAAGAGACCCAGTACTTC	CASSNPSGAQETQYF
TRBV7-2	many	-	TRBJ2-3	TGTGCCAGCAGCTTAGGGTCAGAATTCACAGATACGCAGTATTTT	CASSLGSEFTDTQYF
TRBV24-1	few	-	TRBJ1-5	TGTGCCACCAGTGAACAGGCGAATCAGCCCCAGCATTTT	CATSEQANQPQHF
TRBV20-1	-	-	TRBJ1-2	TGCAGTGCTAGGACAGATAACTATGGCTACACCTTC	CSARTDNYGYTF
TRBV2	-	-	TRBJ1-1	TGTGCCAGCACTAGTTCTGCCTCAAACACTGAAGCTTTCTTT	CASTSSASNTEAFF
TRBV5-5	few	-	TRBJ1-2	TGTGCCAGCAGCTTCGGGCCCGCTTATGGCTACACCTTC	CASSFGPAYGYTF
TRBV9	-	-	TRBJ1-6	TGTGCCAGCAGCGTAGGAGGAGGTTCCAATAATTCACCCCTCCACTTT	CASSVGGGSNNSPLHF
TRBV2	-	TRBD2	TRBJ2-5	TGTGCCAGCAGGACGGGACTAGCGGTGGGGACCCAGTACTTC	CASRTGLAVGTQYF
TRBV4-3	few	-	TRBJ2-4	TGCGCCAGCAGCCAAGGCCCCCTCCCGCTAGCCAAAAACATTCAGTACTTC	CASSQGPLPLAKNIQYF
TRBV4-1	few	TRBD1	TRBJ1-1	TGCGCCAGCAGCCGACAGGGGCAGGCCACTGAAGCTTTCTTT	CASSRQGQATEAFF
TRBV4-2	-	TRBD1	TRBJ1-2	TGTGCCAGCAGCCAAGGGGGTCCGGGACAGGGTAACTATGGCTACACCTTC	CASSQGGPGQGNYGYTF
TRBV7-3	-	-	TRBJ2-2	TGTGCCAGCAGCCGAACCCCGCCCGGGGAGCTGTTTTTT	CASSRTPPGELFF
TRBV24-1	few	-	TRBJ2-5	TGTGCCACCAGTGATTGGAGGAAGGGGGAGACCCAGTACTTC	CATSDWRKGETQYF
TRBV20-1	-	TRBD2	TRBJ2-3	TGCAGTGCTAGAAGCGGGGGGGCAGATACGCAGTATTTT	CSARSGGADTQYF
TRBV29-1	few	-	TRBJ2-1	TGCAGCGTTGCCGGCAAAACAGGGAACTACAATGAGCAGTTCTTC	CSVAGKTGNYNEQFF